The rows below give T cell receptor beta chains drawn from one sample of a study of blood T cell repertoires in COVID-19. The assay was immunoSEQ multiplex PCR, and TCRdb's table has in-frame clones only and misses some. Of about 180,000 clones in the sample, about 80% were seen once. Sequences were obtained from PBMCs or T cells enriched from blood (not recorded which). The receptors shown here come from a man aged 60-69 years who had been exposed to COVID-19. Each CDR3 is given with its conserved first and last residue. Fields, in order: D gene, V gene, clone size, J gene, CDR3 protein, CDR3 DNA. The D gene is left open where the match is weak. Not every row has a clone size; where given, it reads once, few, many or a size class.

NA,TRBV11-3,NA,TRBJ2-3,CASSLARGTDTQYF,TGTGCCAGCAGCTTAGCTAGGGGCACCGATACGCAGTATTTT
TRBD1,TRBV5-6,NA,TRBJ2-5,CASSLVGNRGGETQYF,TGTGCCAGCAGCTTGGTGGGGAACAGGGGTGGCGAGACCCAGTACTTC
TRBD2,TRBV30,NA,TRBJ2-1,CAWSPGTSGRTYNEQFF,TGTGCCTGGAGTCCAGGGACTAGCGGGAGGACCTACAATGAGCAGTTCTTC
TRBD2,TRBV9,NA,TRBJ2-3,CASSVGTSGSYRDTQYF,TGTGCCAGCAGCGTAGGGACTAGCGGGTCCTACCGGGATACGCAGTATTTT
NA,TRBV27,once,TRBJ1-2,CASSPRDLLYGYTF,TGTGCCAGCAGTCCCAGGGATCTCCTTTACGGCTACACCTTC
TRBD2,TRBV4-2,once,TRBJ2-7,CASSQRGSFAASGGHEQYF,TGTGCCAGCAGCCAAAGGGGCTCGTTTGCGGCTAGCGGGGGCCACGAGCAGTACTTC
TRBD1,TRBV19,once,TRBJ1-5,CASSTQGAPSQPQHF,TGTGCCAGTAGTACTCAGGGGGCCCCCAGTCAGCCCCAGCATTTT
TRBD1,TRBV7-3,few,TRBJ2-2,CASSPRGRGGELFF,TGTGCCAGCAGCCCCAGGGGGCGAGGCGGGGAGCTGTTTTTT
TRBD2,TRBV30,NA,TRBJ2-5,CAWSVGGGSQETQYF,TGTGCCTGGAGTGTGGGTGGCGGGAGTCAAGAGACCCAGTACTTC
NA,TRBV15,NA,TRBJ1-5,CATSSPVQDQPQHF,TGTGCCACCAGCAGTCCGGTCCAGGATCAGCCCCAGCATTTT
TRBD2,TRBV14,many,TRBJ2-5,CASSQALSSGIQETQYF,TGTGCCAGCAGCCAAGCTCTTTCTAGCGGGATACAAGAGACCCAGTACTTC
TRBD1,TRBV24-1,NA,TRBJ2-5,CATSGFMGRGFGETQYF,TGTGCCACCAGTGGTTTTATGGGCAGGGGGTTTGGAGAGACCCAGTACTTC
NA,TRBV5-6,once,TRBJ2-3,CASSPTQRDTQYF,TGTGCCAGCAGCCCTACCCAGCGGGATACGCAGTATTTT
NA,TRBV5-6,NA,TRBJ1-5,CASSLGGSSNQPQHF,TGTGCCAGCAGCTTGGGAGGATCTAGCAATCAGCCCCAGCATTTT
NA,TRBV30,NA,TRBJ2-5,CAWSLAGRAETQYF,TGTGCCTGGAGTCTAGCCGGGAGAGCGGAGACCCAGTACTTC
NA,TRBV7-9,NA,TRBJ1-1,CASSLPTGLGEAFF,TGTGCCAGCAGCTTACCCACAGGGCTAGGCGAAGCTTTCTTT
TRBD1,TRBV24-1,once,TRBJ2-7,CATSDPGQSPYEQYF,TGTGCCACCAGTGACCCGGGACAGTCCCCCTACGAGCAGTACTTC
NA,TRBV5-1,NA,TRBJ2-5,CASSLLGGYRETQYF,TGCGCCAGCAGCTTGTTAGGGGGATACCGAGAGACCCAGTACTTC
NA,TRBV9,NA,TRBJ2-7,CASSVGLGYEQYF,TGTGCCAGCAGCGTAGGTCTAGGCTACGAGCAGTACTTC
TRBD1,TRBV5-1,NA,TRBJ1-5,CASSLAGGAGQPQHF,TGCGCCAGCAGCTTGGCAGGGGGCGCGGGTCAGCCCCAGCATTTT
NA,TRBV9,NA,TRBJ1-2,CASSADSAWRGGYTF,TGTGCCAGCAGCGCGGACTCAGCTTGGAGGGGTGGCTACACCTTC
NA,TRBV19,NA,TRBJ2-3,CASSTDSYTQYF,TGTGCCAGTAGTACGGACAGTTATACGCAGTATTTT
TRBD2,TRBV18,NA,TRBJ2-2,CASSPTKTSGYTGELFF,TGTGCCAGCTCACCCACCAAGACTAGCGGATACACCGGGGAGCTGTTTTTT
NA,TRBV30,NA,TRBJ2-2,CAWSGTNTGELFF,TGTGCCTGGAGCGGTACGAACACCGGGGAGCTGTTTTTT
NA,TRBV11-3,NA,TRBJ2-2,CASATGYTGELFF,TGTGCCAGCGCTACAGGGTACACCGGGGAGCTGTTTTTT
NA,TRBV5-1,NA,TRBJ2-3,CASSLKGGRDRYTQYF,TGCGCCAGCAGCTTGAAGGGAGGACGAGATCGGTATACGCAGTATTTT
NA,TRBV29-1,NA,TRBJ1-1,CSVQTGITEAFF,TGCAGCGTGCAGACAGGAATCACTGAAGCTTTCTTT
NA,TRBV3-1/TRBV3-2,NA,TRBJ1-3,CASSTNQGTGNTIYF,TGTGCCAGCAGCACCAACCAGGGGACTGGAAACACCATATATTTT
NA,TRBV7-3,NA,TRBJ1-1,CASSLYMNTEAFF,TGTGCCAGCAGCTTATATATGAACACTGAAGCTTTCTTT
NA,TRBV6-5,NA,TRBJ1-1,CASRPTQTANTEAFF,TGTGCCAGCAGACCCACACAAACCGCGAACACTGAAGCTTTCTTT
NA,TRBV7-8,NA,TRBJ1-3,CASSLAPASSGNTIYF,TGTGCCAGCAGCTTAGCACCAGCGAGCTCTGGAAACACCATATATTTT
NA,TRBV5-1,NA,TRBJ1-2,CASSPSSDSLSGYTF,TGCGCCAGCAGCCCGTCGTCGGACAGTCTTTCTGGCTACACCTTC
NA,TRBV7-9,NA,TRBJ1-2,CASSLATEGGYTF,TGTGCCAGCAGCTTGGCCACCGAGGGTGGCTACACCTTC
TRBD1,TRBV10-3,once,TRBJ1-2,CAITQDRAGYTF,TGTGCCATCACCCAGGACAGGGCCGGCTACACCTTC
NA,TRBV7-9,many,TRBJ2-2,CASSSPLPLGPPGELFF,TGTGCCAGCAGCTCCCCTCTCCCTCTGGGCCCCCCCGGGGAGCTGTTTTTT
NA,TRBV19,NA,TRBJ2-2,CASSSETANTGELFF,TGTGCCAGTAGTTCCGAGACAGCCAACACCGGGGAGCTGTTTTTT
NA,TRBV6-1,NA,TRBJ1-5,CASSESYSDRVVNQPQHF,TGTGCCAGCAGTGAATCCTACTCAGACAGAGTAGTCAATCAGCCCCAGCATTTT
NA,TRBV28,once,TRBJ1-2,CASSLTGDYGYTF,TGTGCCAGCAGTTTGACGGGGGACTATGGCTACACCTTC
NA,TRBV7-9,NA,TRBJ2-5,CASSYDRLQETQYF,TGTGCCAGCAGCTACGACAGGCTTCAAGAGACCCAGTACTTC
TRBD1,TRBV6-5,NA,TRBJ2-7,CASKRQGFGYEQYF,TGTGCCAGCAAAAGACAGGGATTCGGCTACGAGCAGTACTTC
NA,TRBV5-1,NA,TRBJ2-3,CASSLDRPTDTQYF,TGCGCCAGCAGCTTGGACAGACCCACAGATACGCAGTATTTT
NA,TRBV6-6,once,TRBJ2-3,CASKSPGLTDTQYF,TGTGCCAGTAAAAGTCCAGGACTCACAGATACGCAGTATTTT
NA,TRBV3-1/TRBV3-2,NA,TRBJ1-2,CASSQAGFGYGYTF,TGTGCCAGCAGCCAAGCGGGTTTCGGATATGGCTACACCTTC
NA,TRBV18,NA,TRBJ1-1,CASSPRQPGGTEAFF,TGTGCCAGCTCACCCCGACAGCCGGGAGGGACTGAAGCTTTCTTT
TRBD2,TRBV2,NA,TRBJ2-1,CASSGGTSGWNEQFF,TGTGCCAGCAGTGGCGGGACTAGCGGGTGGAATGAGCAGTTCTTC
NA,TRBV30,few,TRBJ2-7,CACPGTGSYEQYF,TGTGCCTGCCCCGGGACTGGCTCCTACGAGCAGTACTTC
NA,TRBV29-1,NA,TRBJ1-2,CSVPPTPSGDVYGYTF,TGCAGCGTTCCACCCACCCCTTCAGGGGATGTCTATGGCTACACCTTC
TRBD1,TRBV5-1,NA,TRBJ1-1,CASSLGLRTGPMNTEAFF,TGCGCCAGCAGCTTGGGATTGAGGACAGGGCCAATGAACACTGAAGCTTTCTTT
NA,TRBV19,NA,TRBJ2-1,CASSTPGQYNEQFF,TGTGCCAGTAGTACCCCCGGACAGTACAATGAGCAGTTCTTC
TRBD2,TRBV6-5,NA,TRBJ2-7,CGSGGPTYEQYF,TGTGGCTCGGGGGGGCCCACCTACGAGCAGTACTTC
TRBD1,TRBV6-5,NA,TRBJ2-1,CASSYLQGARNEQFF,TGTGCCAGCAGTTACCTGCAGGGGGCAAGGAATGAGCAGTTCTTC
TRBD1,TRBV15,NA,TRBJ2-7,CATSREGTGDYEQYF,TGTGCCACCAGCAGAGAAGGGACAGGGGACTACGAGCAGTACTTC
NA,TRBV19,NA,TRBJ1-5,CASSTSQGMTPQHF,TGTGCCAGTAGTACTTCACAGGGTATGACGCCCCAGCATTTT
TRBD1,TRBV12-5,NA,TRBJ2-7,CASGSLRQGIYEQYF,TGTGCTAGTGGTTCCCTTCGACAGGGGATCTACGAGCAGTACTTC
TRBD1,TRBV30,NA,TRBJ1-5,CAWSWGQGARQPQHF,TGTGCCTGGAGTTGGGGGCAGGGGGCAAGGCAGCCCCAGCATTTT
TRBD1,TRBV19,NA,TRBJ1-1,CASSIAGQGTEAFF,TGTGCCAGTAGTATAGCCGGACAGGGAACTGAAGCTTTCTTT
NA,TRBV9,NA,TRBJ1-1,CASSPTGSKEAFF,TGTGCCAGCAGCCCCACAGGGTCTAAAGAAGCTTTCTTT
NA,TRBV27,NA,TRBJ2-1,CASSVLGGTYNEQFF,TGTGCCAGCAGTGTCTTAGGGGGAACCTACAATGAGCAGTTCTTC